The present TCR beta chain was sequenced within a study of neurological immune-mediated disorders. Germline CDR1 and CDR2: WNHNN and SYGVQD (reference sequence). V was pared by 5 bases and J by 1 base, with 11 bases between. The CDR3 loop spans 14 amino acids. Study-wide results and caveats: Private repertoires in all groups were suggested by the finding that expanded clones across subjects shared no CDR3 amino acid sequences.

One entry per CDR3 protein results from TCRdb running MiXCR on the 5' RACE reads. The repertoire has more than 20,000 distinct CDR3 sequences, around an eighth of them found once; the top ten carry 16%. Of note for this clonotype: Its antigen is undetermined.

The chain is built from TRBV10-1 and TRBJ1-1; D ambiguous. The TCR was taken from a woman between 40 and 55 years old with HTLV-1-associated myelopathy (HAM/TSP). Sequencing input: PBMCs. CDR3 residues: CASSTGRANTEAFF. The CDR3 DNA is TGCGCCAGCAGTACTGGACGGGCGAACACTGAAGCTTTCTTT.